The rows below give T cell receptor beta chains drawn from one sample of a study of blood T cells in healthy people across ages. TCRdb re-analysed the 5' RACE reads in MiXCR, keeping a single row per CDR3 protein. The sample has 800,000 or so distinct CDR3 sequences, 25% seen once. These same records also appear under a second study, on T cells of mothers and their children.

Sequencing was carried out using blood. These receptors all stem from a boy between 5 and 17 years old in good health. Each CDR3 is given with its conserved first and last residue. Fields, in order: clone size, J gene, V gene, D gene, CDR3 DNA, CDR3 protein. The D gene is left open where the match is weak. The size entry is marked missing in some rows and otherwise reads once, few, many or a size class.

abundance: .
j_gene: TRBJ1-1
v_gene: TRBV29-1
d_gene: TRBD1
CDR3nt: TGCAGCGTGGACAGGGACTTATCAGAAGCTTTCTTT
CDR3aa: CSVDRDLSEAFF

abundance: .
j_gene: TRBJ2-4
v_gene: TRBV7-2
d_gene: TRBD1
CDR3nt: TGTGCCAGCAGCTTAGAGGACAGGACCCTTCAGTACTTC
CDR3aa: CASSLEDRTLQYF

abundance: few
j_gene: TRBJ2-5
v_gene: TRBV5-1
d_gene: .
CDR3nt: TGCGCCAGCAGCTTGGGCGAAACGGAGACCCAGTACTTC
CDR3aa: CASSLGETETQYF

abundance: .
j_gene: TRBJ2-7
v_gene: TRBV27
d_gene: .
CDR3nt: TGTGCCAGCCGGAGGGGGAGCTCCTACGAGCAGTACTTC
CDR3aa: CASRRGSSYEQYF

abundance: .
j_gene: TRBJ1-2
v_gene: TRBV29-1
d_gene: .
CDR3nt: TGCAGCGTTGAAGATTCCCTCACTTTGTATGGCTACACCTTC
CDR3aa: CSVEDSLTLYGYTF

abundance: .
j_gene: TRBJ2-3
v_gene: TRBV20-1
d_gene: TRBD2
CDR3nt: TGCAGTGCTAGAGATTCAGGGCGGGGGGGATCAACAGATACGCAGTATTTT
CDR3aa: CSARDSGRGGSTDTQYF

abundance: few
j_gene: TRBJ1-5
v_gene: TRBV20-1
d_gene: .
CDR3nt: TGCAGTGCTGGGTGGGGTGGCAATCAGCCCCAGCATTTT
CDR3aa: CSAGWGGNQPQHF

abundance: few
j_gene: TRBJ2-1
v_gene: TRBV4-3
d_gene: TRBD2
CDR3nt: TGCGCCAGCAGCCAAGGGGTTAGCGGGAGGAACCCCTCCTACAATGAGCAGTTCTTC
CDR3aa: CASSQGVSGRNPSYNEQFF

abundance: .
j_gene: TRBJ1-1
v_gene: TRBV15
d_gene: TRBD1
CDR3nt: TGTGCCACCAGCAGAGGTGGTACAGGGGTTCGGGACACTGTAGCTTTCTTT
CDR3aa: CATSRGGTGVRDTVAFF

abundance: .
j_gene: TRBJ2-1
v_gene: TRBV28
d_gene: TRBD2
CDR3nt: TGTGCCAGCAGTTTATTGGGACTAGCGGGGGACAATGAGCAGTTCTTC
CDR3aa: CASSLLGLAGDNEQFF

abundance: few
j_gene: TRBJ2-5
v_gene: TRBV13
d_gene: .
CDR3nt: TGTGCCAGCAGCTTAGGTGTCAGAGATCAAGAGACCCAGTACTTC
CDR3aa: CASSLGVRDQETQYF

abundance: few
j_gene: TRBJ2-3
v_gene: TRBV27
d_gene: .
CDR3nt: TGTGCCAGCAGTTGGGTGGGTGCAGATACGCAGTATTTT
CDR3aa: CASSWVGADTQYF

abundance: many
j_gene: TRBJ2-7
v_gene: TRBV3-1
d_gene: .
CDR3nt: TGTGCCAGCAGCCTGGCAGATACCTCCTACGAGCAGTACTTC
CDR3aa: CASSLADTSYEQYF

abundance: .
j_gene: TRBJ1-1
v_gene: TRBV5-1
d_gene: TRBD1
CDR3nt: TGCGCCAGCAGCCAAGACAGGGTCTTGAACACTGAAGCTTTCTTT
CDR3aa: CASSQDRVLNTEAFF